A selection of T cell receptor beta chains follows, all from one sample in a study of blood T cell repertoires in COVID-19. The data were produced by immunoSEQ multiplex PCR, yet TCRdb's version contains in-frame clones alone and is incomplete. The table records about 260,000 clones, 86% of them present only once. Sequenced material: PBMCs or T cells enriched from blood (not recorded which). The receptors were gathered from a woman aged 50 to 60 who had recovered from COVID-19. Both conserved end residues are part of each CDR3. The order of the fields is clone size, V gene, J gene, D gene, CDR3 protein, CDR3 DNA. A D gene is named only where the DNA matches it firmly. Part of the rows lack a size; the others show once, few, many or a class for expanded clones.

-	TRBV6-6	TRBJ2-7	-	CASSYDPTVNEQYF	TGTGCCAGCAGTTACGATCCTACAGTGAACGAGCAGTACTTC
-	TRBV7-6	TRBJ1-4	-	CASSTGQIKTTNEKLFF	TGTGCCAGCAGCACAGGACAGATTAAAACAACTAATGAAAAACTGTTTTTT
-	TRBV7-2	TRBJ2-1	-	CASSFLASLPYNEQFF	TGTGCCAGCAGCTTCTTAGCGTCGCTACCCTACAATGAGCAGTTCTTC
-	TRBV7-9	TRBJ1-1	-	CASSGTTGTLTEAFF	TGTGCCAGCAGCGGTACTACAGGGACATTGACTGAAGCTTTCTTT
-	TRBV27	TRBJ2-3	TRBD2	CASSSIPGLAGANSDTQYF	TGTGCCAGCAGTTCCATCCCGGGACTAGCGGGGGCCAATTCAGATACGCAGTATTTT
-	TRBV19	TRBJ2-5	TRBD2	CATGLAGGQETQYF	TGTGCCACGGGACTAGCGGGGGGGCAAGAGACCCAGTACTTC
few	TRBV19	TRBJ2-7	TRBD1	CASRDPGQNSYEQYF	TGTGCCAGTAGGGACCCGGGACAGAACTCCTACGAGCAGTACTTC
few	TRBV9	TRBJ2-1	TRBD2	CASSPIPLAGWNNEQFF	TGTGCCAGCAGCCCCATCCCCCTAGCGGGGTGGAACAATGAGCAGTTCTTC
-	TRBV7-2	TRBJ2-1	-	CASSTFHGVGGEQFF	TGTGCCAGCAGCACCTTCCACGGGGTCGGTGGTGAGCAGTTCTTC
-	TRBV5-1	TRBJ1-2	TRBD1	CASSVGTVEGYTF	TGCGCCAGCAGCGTAGGGACAGTTGAAGGCTACACCTTC
few	TRBV3-1/TRBV3-2	TRBJ2-7	-	CASSQVYYEQYF	TGTGCCAGCAGCCAAGTCTACTACGAGCAGTACTTC
-	TRBV4-1	TRBJ2-7	-	CASSQEHVGGRDYEQYF	TGCGCCAGCAGCCAAGAGCACGTCGGTGGCCGGGACTACGAGCAGTACTTC
-	TRBV24-1	TRBJ2-3	TRBD1	CASQGQGTDTQYF	TGTGCCTCTCAGGGACAGGGCACAGATACGCAGTATTTT
-	TRBV27	TRBJ1-6	TRBD1	CASSLPGQGQSPLHF	TGTGCCAGCAGTTTACCGGGACAGGGACAATCACCCCTCCACTTT
-	TRBV18	TRBJ2-7	TRBD1	CASSRDRSSYEQYF	TGTGCCAGCTCACGGGACAGGAGCTCCTACGAGCAGTACTTC
-	TRBV10-3	TRBJ2-1	-	CAISESGGNDNEQFF	TGTGCCATCAGTGAGTCGGGCGGGAATGACAATGAGCAGTTCTTC
-	TRBV6-6	TRBJ2-7	TRBD2	CASRNKLAGTNEQYF	TGTGCCAGCAGAAACAAACTAGCGGGCACAAACGAGCAGTACTTC
-	TRBV5-5	TRBJ1-1	-	CASSLRFVAVEAFF	TGTGCCAGCAGCTTGAGATTCGTGGCAGTAGAAGCTTTCTTT
-	TRBV4-3	TRBJ1-1	TRBD1	CASSPSGQGAIEAFF	TGCGCCAGCAGCCCATCGGGACAGGGGGCGATTGAAGCTTTCTTT
-	TRBV6-2/TRBV6-3	TRBJ1-2	TRBD1	CASSRTGAMNYGYTF	TGTGCCAGCAGCCGCACAGGGGCGATGAACTATGGCTACACCTTC
-	TRBV5-4	TRBJ1-1	-	CASSSRGLRAEAFF	TGTGCCAGCAGCTCCCGGGGTTTACGTGCTGAAGCTTTCTTT
-	TRBV5-4	TRBJ2-5	TRBD1	CASSSGQGWETQYF	TGTGCCAGCAGCTCCGGACAGGGATGGGAGACCCAGTACTTC
-	TRBV24-1	TRBJ2-5	TRBD1	CATSDPQGAAETQYF	TGTGCCACCAGTGACCCACAGGGGGCAGCTGAGACCCAGTACTTC
-	TRBV28	TRBJ1-1	-	CASSLKNTEAFF	TGTGCCAGCAGTCTAAAGAACACTGAAGCTTTCTTT
-	TRBV28	TRBJ2-7	-	CASSQTGPRYEQYF	TGTGCCAGCAGTCAAACAGGGCCCCGCTACGAGCAGTACTTC
-	TRBV6-2/TRBV6-3	TRBJ2-7	TRBD1	CASSFPIRQGRFPTYEQYF	TGTGCCAGCAGTTTCCCCATCCGACAGGGAAGATTCCCTACCTACGAGCAGTACTTC
few	TRBV7-8	TRBJ2-7	-	CASSPGRQSKSSYEQYF	TGTGCCAGCAGCCCCGGAAGACAGTCGAAGAGCTCCTACGAGCAGTACTTC
-	TRBV28	TRBJ1-1	-	CASRLLNTEAFF	TGTGCCAGCAGACTATTGAACACTGAAGCTTTCTTT
once	TRBV14	TRBJ2-7	TRBD1	CASSQYRGRMDEQYF	TGTGCCAGCAGCCAATACAGGGGGCGTATGGACGAGCAGTACTTC
few	TRBV5-1	TRBJ2-1	TRBD2	CASSLGVSSGREQFF	TGCGCCAGCAGCTTGGGAGTATCGAGCGGGAGAGAGCAGTTCTTC
few	TRBV20-1	TRBJ1-1	-	CSASRGGLYTEAFF	TGCAGTGCTAGTAGGGGGGGATTGTACACTGAAGCTTTCTTT
-	TRBV19	TRBJ2-5	-	CASRETSRETQYF	TGTGCCAGTCGGGAGACCTCTAGAGAGACCCAGTACTTC
-	TRBV5-5	TRBJ1-5	-	CASTPLDDRYSNQPQHF	TGTGCCAGCACCCCCCTAGACGACAGGTATAGCAATCAGCCCCAGCATTTT
-	TRBV30	TRBJ2-7	TRBD1	CAWNRIGQGYEQYF	TGTGCCTGGAACCGGATAGGACAGGGTTACGAGCAGTACTTC
-	TRBV9	TRBJ1-2	-	CASSNRGGSYGYTF	TGTGCCTCATCCAATCGCGGGGGTAGCTATGGCTACACCTTC
-	TRBV11-2	TRBJ2-5	TRBD2	CASSHRLAGGPRQETQYF	TGTGCCAGCAGCCACCGACTAGCGGGGGGGCCTCGGCAAGAGACCCAGTACTTC
-	TRBV24-1	TRBJ2-1	-	CATSDSDYIYNEQFF	TGTGCCACCAGTGATTCCGACTACATCTACAATGAGCAGTTCTTC
-	TRBV18	TRBJ1-1	-	CASSKTDNTEAFF	TGTGCCAGCTCGAAAACAGACAACACTGAAGCTTTCTTT
-	TRBV9	TRBJ1-4	-	CASSANRERSNEKLFF	TGTGCCAGCAGCGCCAACAGGGAGAGGTCAAATGAAAAACTGTTTTTT
-	TRBV11-3	TRBJ2-5	TRBD2	CASSPEYWTRETQYF	TGTGCCAGCAGCCCAGAATACTGGACTAGAGAGACCCAGTACTTC
-	TRBV19	TRBJ1-2	-	CASSIESVNYGYTF	TGTGCCAGTAGTATAGAGTCGGTTAACTATGGCTACACCTTC
once	TRBV2	TRBJ1-4	TRBD1	CASSENAGGGQGEVFF	TGTGCCAGCAGTGAAAATGCCGGGGGAGGACAGGGGGAAGTGTTTTTT
-	TRBV28	TRBJ1-6	-	CASSLGGPAYNSPLHF	TGTGCCAGCAGTTTGGGGGGTCCTGCCTATAATTCACCCCTCCACTTT
-	TRBV4-3	TRBJ1-1	TRBD1	CASSHRDRAYTEAFF	TGCGCCAGCAGCCACCGGGACAGGGCTTACACTGAAGCTTTCTTT